One sample yielded the 7 T cell receptor beta chains listed below, sequenced in a study of T cell repertoires in cytomegalovirus infection. Using its own MiXCR run on the reads, TCRdb lists one record per CDR3 protein. The repertoire holds under 200,000 distinct CDR3 sequences, with 7.5% to 10% as singletons. The material sequenced was PBMCs. These receptors came from a human donor in good health (CMV status not recorded). Some clones in this sample may be carry-over from other donors' samples.

The genes are TRBV12-3 or TRBV12-4 and TRBJ1-1; D remains ambiguous. The V and J ends lost 0 bases and 0 bases respectively, with 8 bases between them. The CDR3 runs to 15 residues. CDR3 nucleotides: TGTGCCAGCAGTTTAGCGCTAAATATGAACACTGAAGCTTTCTTT. Translating gives CASSLALNMNTEAFF.

In this sample, this clonotype turned up many times. The CDR3 protein is CASSETTVNTDTQYF. The CDR3 DNA follows: TGTGCCAGCAGTGAAACCACAGTCAACACAGATACGCAGTATTTT. V is TRBV6-1 and J is TRBJ2-3, with D uncertain. CDR3 length: 15 amino acids. Trimming shortened V by 2 bases and J by 2 bases, and 11 bases separated the two germline ends. From germline, CDR1 is MNHNS and CDR2 SASEGT.

This chain joins TRBV7-3 and TRBJ2-1; 13 nucleotides line up with TRBD2. There are 19 residues in the CDR3. Germline trimming cut 1 base from V and 2 bases from J; bases unmatched to any gene: 8. Germline CDR1 SGHTA, CDR2 FQGTGA. Here the CDR3 DNA reads TGTGCCAGCAGCTTAAACGGGCCGGGACTAGCGGGAACCTACAATGAGCAGTTCTTC. This translates into CASSLNGPGLAGTYNEQFF.

This clonotype was detected ten times or more. This rearrangement joins TRBV11-2 to TRBJ2-2, with TRBD1 identical over 7 bases. With V trimmed by 1 base and J by 6 bases, 14 bases remained unmatched. Germline CDR1 is SGHAT and CDR2 is FQNNGV. This CDR3 has 18 amino acids. The CDR3 loop is CASSLAFGEGAGAGELFF. Written as DNA, the CDR3 is TGTGCCAGCAGCTTAGCTTTCGGCGAGGGGGCCGGGGCCGGGGAGCTGTTTTTT.

This clonotype was detected a few times. The chain joins TRBV28 to TRBJ2-1; 11 positions agree with TRBD2. Germline CDR1 and CDR2: MDHEN and SYDVKM. V was clipped by 1 base and J by 10 bases; unmatched bases: 6. This CDR3 is 15 amino acids long. CDR3 sequence reads: CASSLSASGGREQFF. As DNA, the CDR3 is TGTGCCAGCAGTTTATCCGCTAGCGGGGGGCGGGAGCAGTTCTTC.

This clonotype has a count of ten or more. The J gene is TRBJ2-7, the V gene TRBV7-8; no definite D call. V was clipped by 1 base and J by 3 bases, with 10 bases between them. Germline assignment: CDR1 SGHVS and CDR2 FQNEAQ. CDR3 length: 14 residues. The DNA for the CDR3 is TGTGCCAGCAGCTTAGGTGCAGACGGCTACGAGCAGTACTTC. It yields the protein CASSLGADGYEQYF.

Turning to this clonotype: Just one base apart from a much larger clone, this may be a read error. CDR3 nucleotides: TGTGCCAGCAGCCAAGATCTTAAGGGAACGGGCGGGCTTCCCTATGGCTACACCTTC. It codes for CASSQDLKGTGGLPYGYTF. J is TRBJ1-2 and V is TRBV4-2; unclear D gene. This CDR3 comprises 19 residues. Germline V gene lookup returns CDR1 LGHNA and CDR2 YNFKEQ. V lost 0 bases, J lost 4 bases, and 24 bases lay in between.